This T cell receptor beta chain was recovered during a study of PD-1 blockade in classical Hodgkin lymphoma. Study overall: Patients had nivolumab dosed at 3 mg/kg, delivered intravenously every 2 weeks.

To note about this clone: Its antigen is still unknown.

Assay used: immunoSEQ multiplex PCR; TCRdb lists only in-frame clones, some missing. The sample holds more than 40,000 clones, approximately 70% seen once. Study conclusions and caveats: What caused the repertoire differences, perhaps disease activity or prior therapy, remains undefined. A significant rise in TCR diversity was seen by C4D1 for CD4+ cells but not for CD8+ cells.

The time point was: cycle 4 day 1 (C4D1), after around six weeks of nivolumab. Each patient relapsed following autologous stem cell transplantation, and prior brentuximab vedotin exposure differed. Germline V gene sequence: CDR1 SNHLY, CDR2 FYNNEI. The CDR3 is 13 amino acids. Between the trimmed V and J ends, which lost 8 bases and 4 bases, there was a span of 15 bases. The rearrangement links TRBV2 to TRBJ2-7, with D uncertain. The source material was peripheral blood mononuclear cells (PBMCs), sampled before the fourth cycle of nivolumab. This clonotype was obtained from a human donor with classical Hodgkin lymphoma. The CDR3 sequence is CASRRTESYEQYF. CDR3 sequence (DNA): TGTGCCAGCCGAAGGACCGAGAGTTACGAGCAGTACTTC.